Listed below are T cell receptor beta chains from one sample, sequenced in a study of identifying expanded T cells in peripheral blood. Profiling relied on immunoSEQ multiplex PCR, and the TCRdb table lists in-frame clones only, not all of them. The sample carries tens of thousands of clones, 82% recorded once. The sequenced material came from blood. Receptor source: a person between 18 and 75 years old in good health. The CDR3 runs from the conserved cysteine through the conserved F or W. The D gene is left open where the match is weak. The listing skips clone size in some rows; elsewhere it reads once, few, many or a size class.

cdr3_length j_call d_call v_call clone_size cdr3_aa cdr3_nt
18 TRBJ2-1 . TRBV4-2 once CASSQEGRGEVGYNEQFF TGTGCCAGCAGCCAAGAGGGGCGTGGGGAGGTGGGGTACAATGAGCAGTTCTTC
12 TRBJ2-2 . TRBV25-1 few CASTQSRGELFF TGTGCCAGCACCCAAAGTAGGGGGGAGCTGTTTTTT
16 TRBJ1-2 TRBD1 TRBV5-6 . CASSLVRDRDNYGYTF TGTGCCAGCAGCTTGGTTAGGGACAGGGACAACTATGGCTACACCTTC
15 TRBJ2-2 TRBD2 TRBV7-2 . CASSLATGGTGELFF TGTGCCAGCAGCTTAGCGACGGGAGGCACCGGGGAGCTGTTTTTT
12 TRBJ2-7 . TRBV5-4 . CASSLSSREQYF TGTGCCAGCAGTCTTTCTTCCCGTGAGCAGTACTTC
14 TRBJ2-5 . TRBV14 . CASSARGYQETQYF TGTGCCAGCAGCGCGCGGGGTTACCAAGAGACCCAGTACTTC
14 TRBJ1-2 TRBD1 TRBV11-2 . CASSLSTGNYGYTF TGTGCCAGCAGCTTATCGACAGGGAACTATGGCTACACCTTC
14 TRBJ2-7 . TRBV14 . CASSQTPSSYEQYF TGTGCCAGCAGCCAAACGCCGAGCTCCTACGAGCAGTACTTC
19 TRBJ2-1 TRBD2 TRBV10-3 . CAISDIGIGGLGSYNEQFF TGTGCCATCAGTGATATTGGGATTGGGGGACTAGGGTCCTACAATGAGCAGTTCTTC
11 TRBJ1-6 . TRBV6-5 . CATSRDSPLHF TGTGCCACCTCCCGGGATTCACCCCTCCACTTT
15 TRBJ2-2 . TRBV7-9 . CASSLLEAGNGELFF TGTGCCAGCAGCTTATTGGAGGCAGGGAACGGGGAGCTGTTTTTT